Presented here are 10 T cell receptor beta chains from one specimen sequenced in a study of Graves' ophthalmopathy and Graves' hyperthyroidism. Amplification targeted the TCR beta CDR3 regions, with RNA transcripts as the source material. HTBI primers were employed in first-round RT-PCR, then a second-round multiplex PCR followed. TCRdb fed the multiplex PCR reads into MiXCR, producing one record per CDR3 protein. The top ten hold roughly 2.3% of the sample, which has a few hundred thousand distinct CDR3 sequences, about 18% seen once. The source material was peripheral blood. These TCRs come from an adult woman with stable Graves' hyperthyroidism.

Ten or more counts support this clonotype. This chain joins TRBV7-9 and TRBJ1-1; D is unresolved. This CDR3 has 14 residues. V was pared by 2 bases and J by 1 base, with 8 bases between. Germline CDR1 and CDR2: SEHNR and FQNEAQ (reference sequence). CDR3 amino acids: CASSLYGSNTEAFF. CDR3 in DNA: TGTGCCAGCAGCTTATATGGGTCGAACACTGAAGCTTTCTTT.

With respect to this clonotype: A much bigger clone sits one base away, suggesting this may be a read error. The V and J genes are TRBV12-3 or TRBV12-4 and TRBJ2-4; a weak D match, TRBD1 (5 bases). This CDR3 contains 15 residues. The CDR3 spells CASSLVQGAKNIKYF. CDR3 sequence (DNA): TGTGCCAGCAGTTTGGTTCAGGGTGCCAAAAACATTAAGTACTTC.

This clonotype was recorded many times. One junction end does not reproduce the germline sequence, and a read error may be involved. V usage is TRBV7-7 and J usage is TRBJ2-7, with a tentative D call TRBD1 (6 bases). The CDR3 loop spans 15 amino acids. Germline loops: CDR1 SSHAT, CDR2 FNYEAQ (reference sequence). The CDR3 loop reads CASSQGFPAAHEQYF. The CDR3 coding sequence is TGTGCTAGCAGCCAGGGGTTCCCCGCAGCCCACGAGCAGTACTTC.

In its sample, this clonotype was seen many times. V is TRBV12-3 or TRBV12-4 and J is TRBJ2-7; the match to TRBD1 covers 9 bases. V lost 5 bases, J lost 7 bases, and 6 bases stayed unmatched. The CDR3 sequence is 13 residues long. The CDR3 DNA is TGTGCCAGCAGTAACAGGGGGCCAGGAGAGCAGTACTTC. Its protein is CASSNRGPGEQYF.

This clonotype occurred a few times. The junction departs from the called germline gene at one end, perhaps through a read error. The chain uses TRBV10-3 and TRBJ2-4; 11 bases fit TRBD2. Germline assignment: CDR1 ENHRY and CDR2 SYGVKD. The CDR3 totals 13 residues. The CDR3 coding sequence is TGTGCCATCGAGGGAACTAGCGGGAGAGTTAAGTTCTTC. Translation gives CAIEGTSGRVKFF.

This clonotype was found many times. This rearrangement joins TRBV7-2 to TRBJ2-7; D is possibly TRBD1 (5 bases). In germline, CDR1 is SGHTA, CDR2 FQGNSA. The CDR3 covers 13 residues. The germline V and J ends were trimmed by 3 bases and 2 bases, with 8 bases remaining between them. The CDR3 nucleotides are TGTGCCAGCAGCTTGGACACTCCCTACGAGCAGTACTTC. Translated: CASSLDTPYEQYF.

This clonotype was picked up many times. The rearrangement links TRBV6-1 to TRBJ1-5; 7 bases map to TRBD1. The CDR3 totals 13 residues. The junction had 10 bases not matched to a gene; V was cut back by 10 bases and J by 7 bases. Germline CDR1 reads MNHNS; CDR2 reads SASEGT. CDR3 loop: CATSRQGGQPQHF. In DNA form, the CDR3 reads TGTGCCACCTCGCGACAGGGCGGACAGCCCCAGCATTTT.

The chain combines TRBV20-1 with TRBJ2-7, with 8 bases aligning to TRBD1. Germline lookup yields CDR1 DFQATT and CDR2 SNEGSKA (reference sequence). This CDR3 spans 12 amino acids. The CDR3 here is CSGGQGNNEQYF. DNA for the CDR3: TGCAGCGGCGGACAGGGCAATAACGAGCAGTACTTC.

This clonotype was recorded many times. This chain joins TRBV12-3 or TRBV12-4 and TRBJ1-1; no reliable D call. This CDR3 has 14 amino acids. The V end lost 7 bases, the J end lost 1 base, and 13 bases lay between the germline ends. CDR3 sequence: CASNPGGTNTEAFF. Written as DNA, the CDR3 is TGTGCCAGCAATCCGGGAGGAACGAACACTGAAGCTTTCTTT.

This clonotype was observed many times. The gene calls are TRBV12-3 or TRBV12-4 and TRBJ2-2; D call uncertain. The CDR3 extends over 13 amino acids. Trimming removed 6 bases from V and 2 bases from J, with 7 bases in between. The CDR3 coding sequence is TGTGCCAGCAGAGGGCGAAACACCGGGGAGCTGTTTTTT. Translating gives CASRGRNTGELFF.